The rows below give T cell receptor beta chains drawn from one sample of a study of shared clonotypes between healthy human individuals. Profiled with immunoSEQ multiplex PCR; TCRdb holds only in-frame clones, not every one. Here the sample spans under 80,000 clones, 62% being singletons. Specimen: memory CD8+ T cells sorted from blood. The receptors come from a young man in good health. Each CDR3 is given with its conserved first and last residue. A D gene is named only where the DNA matches it firmly. Not all rows give a size; the values are once, few, many and, for expanded clones, a class.

j_call d_call v_call clone_size cdr3_nt cdr3_aa
TRBJ1-3 NA TRBV6-5 once TGTGCCAGCAGTTACGTGGGACCGGCATCTGGAAACACCATATATTTT CASSYVGPASGNTIYF
TRBJ2-3 NA TRBV7-9 NA TGTGCCAGCAGCTTAGGGGAAGGACACACAGATACGCAGTATTTT CASSLGEGHTDTQYF
TRBJ2-7 NA TRBV6-6 NA TGTGCCAGCAGTTCACCGGAGCGGAGCTCCTACGAGCAGTACTTC CASSSPERSSYEQYF
TRBJ2-2 TRBD2 TRBV7-9 NA TGTGCCAGCAGGATCGGACTAGCGGGAGGAACCGGGGAGCTGTTTTTT CASRIGLAGGTGELFF
TRBJ2-3 TRBD1 TRBV29-1 NA TGCAGCGCGGGGAAACAGGGGAAGGGCTCAGATACGCAGTATTTT CSAGKQGKGSDTQYF
TRBJ2-4 TRBD2 TRBV7-9 once TGTGCCAGCAATAGCGGGAGGCGACAAAACATTCAGTACTTC CASNSGRRQNIQYF
TRBJ2-2 NA TRBV18 NA TGTGCCAGCTCTGGGGTGTTCACCGGGGAGCTGTTTTTT CASSGVFTGELFF
TRBJ1-1 TRBD1 TRBV4-2 NA TGTGCCAGCAGCCAAGGACAGGGGATGAACACTGAAGCTTTCTTT CASSQGQGMNTEAFF
TRBJ2-5 TRBD1 TRBV25-1 NA TGTGCCAGCAACCAGGGGGCCCACCCTCCCCAAGAGACCCAGTACTTC CASNQGAHPPQETQYF
TRBJ1-1 NA TRBV11-1 few TGTGCCAGCAGCCTGGGTCCGAGGACTGAAGCTTTCTTT CASSLGPRTEAFF
TRBJ2-1 TRBD2 TRBV7-9 NA TGTGCCAGCAGAGGGGAACTAGCGGGAGTTCTTTACAATGAGCAGTTCTTC CASRGELAGVLYNEQFF
TRBJ2-1 NA TRBV11-2 NA TGTGCCAGCAGCTTAGTTAAGGGCCAAGCGGGCTCCTACAATGAGCAGTTCTTC CASSLVKGQAGSYNEQFF
TRBJ1-2 NA TRBV11-2 NA TGTGCCAGCAGCCAACAGCGAGCTAACTATGGCTACACCTTC CASSQQRANYGYTF
TRBJ2-5 NA TRBV5-4 NA TGTGCCAGCAGCGGGGGACCAGGGGCCCTCCTCGCTCCAGAGACCCAGTACTTC CASSGGPGALLAPETQYF
TRBJ2-1 NA TRBV5-1 NA TGCGCCAGCAGCAGCGATAGCGGCGGGTCATACAATGAGCAGTTCTTC CASSSDSGGSYNEQFF
TRBJ1-4 NA TRBV5-8 NA TGTGCCAGCAGCTTGGTGCGGGGGCACGGAGAAAAACTGTTTTTT CASSLVRGHGEKLFF
TRBJ1-5 NA TRBV7-2 NA TGTGCCAGCAGCTTAGTAGTTTGCATAAGTCTACGGCCCCAGCATTTT CASSLVVCISLRPQHF
TRBJ2-3 TRBD2 TRBV6-4 NA TGTGCCAGCGGTTTGGTAGCGGGTTCTAGCACAGATACGCAGTATTTT CASGLVAGSSTDTQYF
TRBJ2-5 TRBD1 TRBV28 NA TGTGCCAGCAGTGAAGGGACAGGGGAGACCCAGTACTTC CASSEGTGETQYF
TRBJ2-7 TRBD1 TRBV11-1 NA TGTGCCAGCAGGCCCCCCGGGACAGGGAACCACGAGCAGTACTTC CASRPPGTGNHEQYF
TRBJ2-1 TRBD2 TRBV6-6 NA TGTGCCAGCAGTTACCAAACTAGCGGGATTGACAATGAGCAGTTCTTC CASSYQTSGIDNEQFF
TRBJ2-7 NA TRBV16 NA TGTGCCAGCAGCCAAATGGGCTACGAGCAGTACTTC CASSQMGYEQYF
TRBJ2-7 TRBD2 TRBV6-6 NA TGTGCCAGCAGTCTTCGACTAGCGCAATCCTACGAGCAGTACTTC CASSLRLAQSYEQYF
TRBJ2-5 TRBD2 TRBV6-1 NA TGTGCCAGCAATAGTCTAGCGGGAGGTTTAGAGACCCAGTACTTC CASNSLAGGLETQYF
TRBJ2-3 NA TRBV4-3 NA TGCGCCAGCAGCCAAGAGACGGGGAGGCTCACAGATACGCAGTATTTT CASSQETGRLTDTQYF
TRBJ1-2 NA TRBV9 NA TGTGCCAGCAGCGTAGGTCCTCATGGCCCGATCACCTATGGCTACACCTTC CASSVGPHGPITYGYTF
TRBJ2-3 NA TRBV6-4 few TGTGCCAGCAGTGACGGAGCGTCTAGCACAGATACGCAGTATTTT CASSDGASSTDTQYF
TRBJ1-1 NA TRBV28 NA TGTGCCAGCAGTTTATTCGCCGCGGGGAGGGCCACTGAAGCTTTCTTT CASSLFAAGRATEAFF
TRBJ1-5 NA TRBV23-1 NA TGCGCCAGCAGTCACCCCCCGAGGGGGGAGGGCAATCAGCCCCAGCATTTT CASSHPPRGEGNQPQHF
TRBJ2-6 NA TRBV4-3 few TGCGCCAGCAGCCAAGGCACAGAGCAGTCCTCTGGGGCCAACGTCCTGACTTTC CASSQGTEQSSGANVLTF
TRBJ2-1 TRBD2 TRBV27 NA TGTGCCAGCAGTTTAGCGGGAGAGTACAATGAGCAGTTCTTC CASSLAGEYNEQFF
TRBJ1-5 NA TRBV6-4 few TGTGCCAGCAGTGACGGTAGCAATCAGCCCCAGCATTTT CASSDGSNQPQHF
TRBJ2-5 NA TRBV6-1 many TGTGCCAGCAGTGAAACTCGCCAGTTCCAAGAGACCCAGTACTTC CASSETRQFQETQYF
TRBJ1-5 NA TRBV10-2 NA TGCGCCAGCAGCAAACAGGGTAATCAGCCCCAGCATTTT CASSKQGNQPQHF
TRBJ2-2 NA TRBV27 few TGTGCCAGCAGTCTCACGGCCTACACCACCGGGGAGCTGTTTTTT CASSLTAYTTGELFF
TRBJ2-2 NA TRBV4-1 NA TGCGCCAGTGAGAACACCGGGGAGCTGTTTTTT CASENTGELFF
TRBJ2-1 NA TRBV20-1 NA TGCAGTGCTAGATTCTACAATGAGCAGTTCTTC CSARFYNEQFF
TRBJ2-7 TRBD2 TRBV11-2 NA TGTGCCAGCAGCTTAGCGAAAGCGGGACCTGTGTGGGACGAGCAGTACTTC CASSLAKAGPVWDEQYF
TRBJ2-1 NA TRBV29-1 many TGCAGCGTTGAGTCGTCCCCTAGCATCGAAACCAATGAGCAGTTCTTC CSVESSPSIETNEQFF
TRBJ1-5 NA TRBV10-3 NA TGTGCCATCAGTGATGGGGATGAGAATCAGCCCCAGCATTTT CAISDGDENQPQHF
TRBJ2-2 TRBD2 TRBV28 NA TGTGCCAGCAGGGGGACTAGCGGGAAACGAGACACCGGGGAGCTGTTTTTT CASRGTSGKRDTGELFF
TRBJ2-7 NA TRBV19 NA TGTGCCAGTAGTATCAGCGGAGGTGAATACGAGCAGTACTTC CASSISGGEYEQYF
TRBJ2-3 NA TRBV6-4 NA TGTGCCAGCAGTGACTCGGGCCAGGGAGGCGCAGATACGCAGTATTTT CASSDSGQGGADTQYF
TRBJ2-2 NA TRBV19 few TGTGCCAGTAGTATGGCAGGGACCGGGGAGCTGTTTTTT CASSMAGTGELFF
TRBJ1-1 TRBD1 TRBV11-2 NA TGTGCCAGCAGCTTAGAGGGGACAGGGAGGGGGATGAACACTGAAGCTTTCTTT CASSLEGTGRGMNTEAFF
TRBJ2-3 NA TRBV2 NA TGTGCCAGCAGCTGGATCGCAGATACGCAGTATTTT CASSWIADTQYF
TRBJ2-3 NA TRBV10-3 NA TGTGCCACTTGGCGCGGGGAGGGCACAGATACGCAGTATTTT CATWRGEGTDTQYF
TRBJ1-5 NA TRBV6-1 NA TGTGCCAGCAGTGAAATAGGGGGGCCGGCGCCCCAGCATTTT CASSEIGGPAPQHF
TRBJ2-3 NA TRBV11-2 NA TGTGCCAGCAGCTTAGGGCTAGAGGGGGGCCATCCCACAGATACGCAGTATTTT CASSLGLEGGHPTDTQYF
TRBJ2-1 NA TRBV2 NA TGTGCCAGCAGTGAAGCCATAGATTTCCATGAGCAGTTCTTC CASSEAIDFHEQFF
TRBJ1-1 NA TRBV28 NA TGTGCCAGCAGACCCCATTCCAAAAGAGAAGCTTTCTTT CASRPHSKREAFF
TRBJ2-1 TRBD1 TRBV6-5 NA TGTGCCAGCAGTTACTCCGGGACAGTCTACAATGAGCAGTTCTTC CASSYSGTVYNEQFF
TRBJ1-2 NA TRBV5-1 many TGCGCCAGCAGCTTGACCGCGGGACTTCCTAACTATGGCTACACCTTC CASSLTAGLPNYGYTF
TRBJ2-5 NA TRBV27 NA TGTGCCAGCCGACAGACAGGGAGGCAAGAGACCCAGTACTTC CASRQTGRQETQYF
TRBJ2-3 NA TRBV5-1 few TGCGCCAGCAGCTTGATCCCCCGGCGGGTGGCAGATACGCAGTATTTT CASSLIPRRVADTQYF
TRBJ2-3 TRBD2 TRBV10-3 NA TGTGCCATCGAGGGGAGGGGCGCAGATACGCAGTATTTT CAIEGRGADTQYF
TRBJ2-2 NA TRBV10-1 once TGCGCCAGCAGTGAGTCTATCCCCGCGAACACCGGGGAGCTGTTTTTT CASSESIPANTGELFF